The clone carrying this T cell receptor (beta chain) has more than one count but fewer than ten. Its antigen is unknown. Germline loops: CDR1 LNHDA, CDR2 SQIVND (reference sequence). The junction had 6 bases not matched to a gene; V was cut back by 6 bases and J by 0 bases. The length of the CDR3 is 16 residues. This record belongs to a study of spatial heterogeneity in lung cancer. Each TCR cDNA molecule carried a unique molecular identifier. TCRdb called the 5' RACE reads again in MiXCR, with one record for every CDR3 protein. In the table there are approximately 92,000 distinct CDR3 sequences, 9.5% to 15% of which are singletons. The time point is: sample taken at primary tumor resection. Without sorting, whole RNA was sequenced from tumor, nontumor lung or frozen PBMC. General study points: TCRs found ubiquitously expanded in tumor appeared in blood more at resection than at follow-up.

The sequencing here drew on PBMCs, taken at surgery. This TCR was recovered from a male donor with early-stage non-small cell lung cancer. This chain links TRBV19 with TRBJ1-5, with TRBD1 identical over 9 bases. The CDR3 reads CASRRDRDRSNQPQHF. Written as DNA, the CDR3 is TGTGCCAGTAGGCGGGACAGGGATCGTAGCAATCAGCCCCAGCATTTT.